These 7 T cell receptor beta chains were sequenced from one sample in a study of blood T cell repertoires in COVID-19. Here immunoSEQ multiplex PCR was the method, and the copy in TCRdb shows in-frame clones only, minus some. The sample consists of 200,000 to 300,000 clones, over 75% of them appearing once. What was sequenced was peripheral blood. Every receptor here comes from a human donor in a cohort sampled during active COVID-19.

V gene TRBV4-2 combines with J gene TRBJ2-5, with 7 bases lining up with TRBD1. Germline V lookup: CDR1 LGHNA, CDR2 YNFKEQ. The CDR3 covers 15 residues. Trimming took 2 bases from V and 2 from J; bases not matched to a gene: 5. CDR3 protein: CASSQHTGEQETQYF. The CDR3 DNA sequence: TGTGCCAGCAGCCAACACACAGGGGAACAAGAGACCCAGTACTTC.

V gene TRBV3-1 (or the pseudogene TRBV3-2) combines with J gene TRBJ1-3; 7 bases fit TRBD1. The CDR3 contains 18 residues. The junction had 15 bases not matched to a gene; V was cut back by 1 base and J by 6 bases. CDR1 and CDR2 from the germline V gene are LGHDT and YNNKEL (reference sequence). The CDR3 DNA follows: TGTGCCAGCAGCCAAGCGAGGTGGGACAGCGGACAGGAAAACACCATATATTTT. Protein: CASSQARWDSGQENTIYF.

The V gene is TRBV5-4, the J gene TRBJ2-3, with 9 bases fitting TRBD1. The CDR3 runs 15 residues. CDR1 and CDR2 (germline): SGHNT, YYREEE (reference sequence). Trimming removed 3 bases from V and 2 bases from J; junction bases left unmatched: 4. DNA of the CDR3: TGTGCCAGCAGCTGGGGACAGGGTTTCACAGATACGCAGTATTTT. This codes for CASSWGQGFTDTQYF.

The chain couples TRBV10-3 to TRBJ1-2; 7 bases are shared with TRBD1. The CDR3 covers 13 residues. The germline CDR1 and CDR2 sequences are ENHRY and SYGVKD. The V gene end was trimmed by 2 bases and the J gene end by 3 bases; junction bases not matched to a gene: 0. Written as DNA, the CDR3 is TGTGCCATCAGTGAGACAGGGGACTATGGCTACACCTTC. It is translated as CAISETGDYGYTF.

The CDR3 reads CASSSHRTGKNGYTF. The DNA for the CDR3 is TGTGCCAGCAGCTCTCACCGGACAGGGAAGAATGGCTACACCTTC. The V call is TRBV5-4, the J call TRBJ1-2; 8 nucleotides agree with TRBD1. Germline lookup yields CDR1 SGHNT and CDR2 YYREEE (reference sequence). The CDR3 is 15 amino acids. The V segment lost 3 bases and the J segment 6 bases; nucleotides outside the gene matches: 10.

The chain recombines TRBV16 with TRBJ1-1; D may be TRBD1 (6 bases). The CDR3 is 14 amino acids. V lost 5 bases and J 0 bases, leaving 10 bases between the germline ends. Germline values: CDR1 KGHSY, CDR2 FQNENV. Here the CDR3 DNA reads TGTGCCAGCAGCGCCACAGGGTTGAACACTGAAGCTTTCTTT. Its translation: CASSATGLNTEAFF.

This chain connects TRBV6-2 or TRBV6-3 to TRBJ1-5; D might be TRBD1 (5 bases). The V end lost 6 bases, the J end lost 3 bases, and 12 bases lay between the germline ends. Germline CDR1 is MNHEY and CDR2 is SVGEGT. The CDR3 totals 14 residues. The CDR3 is CASSDTTVNQPQHF. The CDR3, as DNA: TGTGCCAGCAGCGACACGACAGTCAATCAGCCCCAGCATTTT.